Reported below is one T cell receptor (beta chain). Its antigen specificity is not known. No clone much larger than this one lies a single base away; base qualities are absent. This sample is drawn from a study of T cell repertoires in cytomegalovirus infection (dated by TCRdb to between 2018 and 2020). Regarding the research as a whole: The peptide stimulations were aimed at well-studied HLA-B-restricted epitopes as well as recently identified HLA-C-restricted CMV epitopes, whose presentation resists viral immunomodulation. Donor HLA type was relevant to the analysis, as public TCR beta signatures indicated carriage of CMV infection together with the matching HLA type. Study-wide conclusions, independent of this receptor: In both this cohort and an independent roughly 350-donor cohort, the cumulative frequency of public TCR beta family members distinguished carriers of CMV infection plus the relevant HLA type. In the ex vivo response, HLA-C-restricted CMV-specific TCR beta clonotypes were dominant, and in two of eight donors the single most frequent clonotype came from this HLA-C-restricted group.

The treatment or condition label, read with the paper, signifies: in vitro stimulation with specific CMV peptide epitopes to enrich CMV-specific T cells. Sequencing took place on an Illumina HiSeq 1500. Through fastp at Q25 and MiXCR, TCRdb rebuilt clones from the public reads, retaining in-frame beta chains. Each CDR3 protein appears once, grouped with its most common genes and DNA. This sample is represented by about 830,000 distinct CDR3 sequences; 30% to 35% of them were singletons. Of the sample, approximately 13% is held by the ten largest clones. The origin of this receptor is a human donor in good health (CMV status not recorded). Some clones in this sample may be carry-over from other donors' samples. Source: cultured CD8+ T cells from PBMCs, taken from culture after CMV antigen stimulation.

The nucleotide sequence is given as TGTGCTAGTGGGGCCGGGACAGGGGGAAACACCATATATTTT. It specifies CASGAGTGGNTIYF. The rearrangement joined TRBV12-5 to TRBJ1-3, with 9 bases matching TRBD1. The CDR3, from cysteine to phenylalanine, totals 14 residues. The entry retains the CDR3 DNA only, 42 bases that are in frame from base 1. From a lookup of the germline V gene, CDR1 and CDR2 are LGHNT and FRNRAP. Trimming leaves V shorter by 6 bases and J shorter by 4 bases, with the junction holding 4 bases beyond the gene matches.